The source of this TCR beta chain is a study of blood T cell repertoires in COVID-19. In the study overall: Samples taken during acute and convalescent COVID-19 were collected in the United States, Italy and Spain. T cells, B-cell-depleted T cells, or PBMCs provided the cDNA or gDNA that served as material.

The sample holds a few counts of this clone. Source study methods: Amplifying reference gene primers gave estimates of nucleated cell counts. The assay was immunoSEQ multiplex PCR, and TCRdb's table has in-frame clones only and misses some. V and J calls and clone size come straight from that table; D and trimming were deduced from the DNA. The data hold some 42,000 clones, with approximately 86% observed a single time. The CDR3 covers 14 residues. Trimming at V came to 4 bases and at J to 8 bases, leaving 7 bases not matched to a gene. Germline CDR1 reads SGHDT; CDR2 reads YYEEEE. The sequencing sample was made of peripheral blood. The chain joins TRBV5-6 to TRBJ1-2, with 11 bases that match TRBD1. The clonotype originates from a human donor in a cohort sampled during active COVID-19. In DNA form, the CDR3 reads TGTGCCAGCAGCCCGGACAGGGGGCGGGTCGGCTACACCTTC. Its translation: CASSPDRGRVGYTF.